A single sample gave rise to the 19 T cell receptor beta chains below, sequenced in a study of cytomegalovirus exposure and HLA in healthy donors. The PCR employed 60 Vbeta primers together with 13 Jbeta primers. Produced via immunoSEQ multiplex PCR; TCRdb's table is partial and in-frame only. The data show about 110,000 clones, with about two thirds seen just once and roughly 8.2% held by the top ten. The sequenced sample was PBMCs. These receptors were taken from a woman between 35 and 50 years old in good health and CMV-seropositive.

This chain joins TRBV5-1 and TRBJ2-2; the D gene is possibly TRBD2 (7 bases). The CDR3 is 14 residues long. From germline, CDR1 is SGHRS and CDR2 YFSETQ. V was clipped by 4 bases and J by 6 bases, with 13 bases between them. The CDR3 spells CASSVRGGAGELFF. The DNA for the CDR3 is TGCGCCAGCAGCGTGAGGGGGGGCGCCGGGGAGCTGTTTTTT.

This sequence joins TRBV6-6 and TRBJ2-2, with 7 positions matching TRBD1. V shed 6 bases, J shed 0 bases, and the junction held 7 bases outside the gene matches. CDR1 and CDR2 (germline): MNHNY, SVGAGI (reference sequence). This CDR3 region has 16 residues. CDR3 DNA: TGTGCCAGCAGCATAGGACAGGCCCCGAACACCGGGGAGCTGTTTTTT. Translation gives CASSIGQAPNTGELFF.

This sequence joins TRBV6-1 and TRBJ1-3, with TRBD1 matching 7 bases. J gave up 7 bases and V 2 bases, and 2 bases lay outside the gene matches. The CDR3 sequence is 13 residues long. Germline values: CDR1 MNHNS, CDR2 SASEGT. DNA for the CDR3: TGTGCCAGCAGTGAAACAGGGGCGAACACCATATATTTT. Protein product: CASSETGANTIYF.

This clone was detected once. The rearrangement uses TRBV6-6 and TRBJ2-3; 8 bases align to TRBD2. The CDR3 totals 12 residues. J lost 8 bases, V lost 5 bases, and 3 bases had no gene match. In germline, CDR1 is MNHNY, CDR2 SVGAGI (reference sequence). In DNA form, the CDR3 reads TGTGCCAGCAGTACGGGGGGGGCTACGCAGTATTTT. Encoded protein: CASSTGGATQYF.

The chain couples TRBV7-3 to TRBJ2-2; 9 bases are shared with TRBD1. The length of the CDR3 is 15 residues. Germline loops: CDR1 SGHTA, CDR2 FQGTGA. Unmatched junction bases numbered 7, after V lost 5 bases and J lost 6 bases. The CDR3 DNA reads TGTGCCAGCAGCAGCTCCGACAGGGGGGCCGGGGAGCTGTTTTTT. As protein: CASSSSDRGAGELFF.

The genes are TRBV4-3 and TRBJ2-6, with D possibly matching TRBD1 (6 bases). V lost 0 bases and J 0 bases, leaving 12 bases between the germline ends. This CDR3 is 18 amino acids long. Germline V gene sequence: CDR1 LGHNA, CDR2 YSLEER. CDR3 in amino acids: CASSQEWGPSSGANVLTF. The CDR3 nucleotides are TGCGCCAGCAGCCAAGAGTGGGGGCCGAGCTCTGGGGCCAACGTCCTGACTTTC.

This chain connects TRBV5-5 to TRBJ2-7; 9 bases map to TRBD1. The CDR3 loop spans 14 amino acids. V was clipped by 7 bases and J by 2 bases; unmatched bases: 7. The germline V gene encodes CDR1 SGHKS and CDR2 YYEKEE (reference sequence). The CDR3 spells CASRTRDRAYEQYF. The CDR3 DNA reads as TGTGCCAGCCGAACTAGGGACAGGGCCTACGAGCAGTACTTC.

This clone has more than one count but fewer than ten. The chain couples TRBV30 to TRBJ1-5; 8 nucleotides agree with TRBD1. Germline-derived CDR1 and CDR2 are GTSNPN and SVGIG (reference sequence). Trimming at V came to 0 bases and at J to 5 bases, leaving 3 bases not matched to a gene. The CDR3 is 14 residues long. CDR3: CAWSVRQGHQPQHF. Here the CDR3 DNA reads TGTGCCTGGAGTGTACGACAGGGGCATCAGCCCCAGCATTTT.

V gene TRBV18 combines with J gene TRBJ2-6; 7 bases align to TRBD1. V dropped 6 bases and J dropped 1; count of bases not matched to a gene: 9. CDR3 length equals 17 residues. Germline values: CDR1 KGHSH, CDR2 LQKENI. The CDR3 sequence: CASSPDRRKSGANVLTF. CDR3 DNA: TGTGCCAGCTCTCCGGACAGGAGAAAATCTGGGGCCAACGTCCTGACTTTC.

The chain joins TRBV19 to TRBJ1-5; maybe TRBD1 (6 bases). The V and J ends lost 11 bases and 4 bases respectively, with 15 bases between them. Germline V lookup: CDR1 LNHDA, CDR2 SQIVND (reference sequence). This CDR3 comprises 13 residues. The CDR3 loop is CASSGVQNQPQHF. The CDR3 DNA sequence: TGTGCCTCTTCAGGGGTCCAGAATCAGCCCCAGCATTTT.

With respect to this clone: Other DNA sequences from this sample encode an identical CDR3 as well. V is TRBV4-1 and J is TRBJ1-1, with D unclear. V was pared by 1 base and J by 6 bases, with 12 bases between. The CDR3 runs 14 residues. The germline V gene encodes CDR1 MGHRA and CDR2 YSYEKL. The CDR3: CASSQVGETSEAFF. The CDR3 coding sequence is TGCGCCAGCAGCCAAGTCGGGGAAACCTCTGAAGCTTTCTTT.

A few counts support this clone. This chain joins TRBV6-1 and TRBJ1-1; D is unclear. This CDR3 is 11 amino acids long. V lost 4 bases to trimming and J lost 3 bases, with 3 bases between them. CDR1 MNHNS and CDR2 SASEGT come from the germline V gene. CDR3 protein: CASSAYTEAFF. CDR3 bases: TGTGCCAGCAGTGCGTACACTGAAGCTTTCTTT.

The gene calls are TRBV5-1 and TRBJ2-5; weak D call: TRBD2 (5 bases). V shed 0 bases and J shed 5 bases, with 8 bases lying between them. The CDR3 extends over 13 amino acids. Germline V gene lookup returns CDR1 SGHRS and CDR2 YFSETQ. CDR3 residues: CASSLVPGETQYF. The DNA for the CDR3 is TGCGCCAGCAGCTTGGTTCCGGGGGAGACCCAGTACTTC.

This chain connects TRBV7-3 to TRBJ2-1, with 9 bases fitting TRBD1. The CDR3 runs to 15 residues. The ends lost 1 base at V and 8 bases at J; junction bases unmatched: 6. Germline V lookup: CDR1 SGHTA, CDR2 FQGTGA. The CDR3 DNA reads TGTGCCAGCAGCTTAATGGGACAGGGAATCGATGAGCAGTTCTTC. This encodes CASSLMGQGIDEQFF. The full variable domain, its missing parts supplied by reference TRBV7-3 and TRBJ2-1, is GAGVSQTPSNKVTEKGKYVELRCDPISGHTALYWYRQSLGQGPEFLIYFQGTGAADDSGLPNDRFFAVRPEGSVSTLKIQRTERGDSAVYLCASSLMGQGIDEQFFGPGTRLTVL.

This clone was seen more than once but under ten times. The chain combines TRBV7-2 with TRBJ1-2; 7 bases are shared with TRBD1. The ends lost 4 bases at V and 8 bases at J; junction bases unmatched: 7. CDR3 length equals 13 residues. Germline-derived CDR1 and CDR2 are SGHTA and FQGNSA. CDR3 residues: CASSSRQGGGYTF. CDR3 nucleotides: TGTGCCAGCAGCTCCCGTCAGGGGGGAGGCTACACCTTC.

V is TRBV14 and J is TRBJ1-2; 8 positions match TRBD1. This CDR3 contains 16 residues. V trimming: 4 bases; J trimming: 6 bases; junction bases outside the gene matches: 13. Germline lookup yields CDR1 SGHDN and CDR2 FVKESK. Here the CDR3 DNA reads TGTGCCAGCAGCCCGGTGCAGGGGGCGGCCCCCCATGGCTACACCTTC. Protein product: CASSPVQGAAPHGYTF.

The chain carries TRBV15 and TRBJ1-6, with D maybe TRBD1 (6 bases). Germline values: CDR1 LNHNV, CDR2 YYDKDF (reference sequence). The CDR3 totals 14 residues. The V and J ends lost 1 base and 7 bases respectively, with 8 bases between them. The CDR3 reads CATSRGQGNSPLHF. The CDR3 region has the DNA TGTGCCACCAGCAGAGGCCAGGGGAATTCACCCCTCCACTTT.

This chain links TRBV5-6 with TRBJ2-3; maybe TRBD2 (5 bases). Looked up from germline, CDR1 is SGHDT and CDR2 is YYEEEE. The CDR3 contains 13 residues. V gave up 4 bases and J gave up 3 bases, with 9 bases separating them. The chain's CDR3 is CASSTRGTDTQYF. The CDR3 coding sequence is TGTGCCAGCAGCACACGAGGGACAGATACGCAGTATTTT.

V gene TRBV5-4 combines with J gene TRBJ2-5, with 7 bases matching TRBD1. V lost 4 bases and J lost 5; bases outside the gene matches: 8. This CDR3 is built from 14 residues. From germline, CDR1 is SGHNT and CDR2 YYREEE (reference sequence). The CDR3 here is CASSTTGAGETQYF. CDR3 nucleotide sequence: TGTGCCAGCAGCACCACAGGGGCAGGGGAGACCCAGTACTTC. Full variable domain (missing parts from reference TRBV5-4 and TRBJ2-5): ETGVTQSPTHLIKTRGQQVTLRCSSQSGHNTVSWYQQALGQGPQFIFQYYREEENGRGNFPPRFSGLQFPNYSSELNVNALELDDSALYLCASSTTGAGETQYFGPGTRLLVL.